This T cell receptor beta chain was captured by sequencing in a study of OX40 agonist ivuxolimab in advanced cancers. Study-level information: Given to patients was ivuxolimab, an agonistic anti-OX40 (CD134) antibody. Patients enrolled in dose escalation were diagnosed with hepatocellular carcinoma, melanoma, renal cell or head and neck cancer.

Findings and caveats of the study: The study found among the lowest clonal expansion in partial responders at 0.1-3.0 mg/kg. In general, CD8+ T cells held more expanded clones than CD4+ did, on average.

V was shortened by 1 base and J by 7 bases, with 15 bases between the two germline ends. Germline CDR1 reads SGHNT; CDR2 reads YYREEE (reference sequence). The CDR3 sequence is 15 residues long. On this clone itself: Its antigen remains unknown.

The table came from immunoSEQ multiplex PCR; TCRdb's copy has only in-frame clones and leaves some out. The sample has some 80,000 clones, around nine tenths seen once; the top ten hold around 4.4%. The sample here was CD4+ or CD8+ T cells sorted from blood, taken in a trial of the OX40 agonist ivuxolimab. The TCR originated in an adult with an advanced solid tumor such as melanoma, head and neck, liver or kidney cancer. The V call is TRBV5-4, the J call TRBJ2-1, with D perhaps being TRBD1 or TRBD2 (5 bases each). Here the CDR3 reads CASSLSSGAENEQFF. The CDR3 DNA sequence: TGTGCCAGCAGCTTGTCCTCCGGGGCCGAGAATGAGCAGTTCTTC.